This T cell receptor (beta chain) was identified during a study of blood T cell repertoires in COVID-19. Across the whole study: COVID-19 samples, acute and convalescent, were from the United States, Italy and Spain. Nucleic acid was either cDNA or gDNA, and it came from T cells, B-cell-depleted T cells, or PBMCs.

In the source study's methods: Amplification with reference gene primers provided the estimates of nucleated cell counts. Clones were sequenced by immunoSEQ multiplex PCR, and TCRdb holds only the in-frame ones, with some missing. That table supplies the V and J calls and clone size; D and trimming were determined from the DNA. The table has 280,000 or so clones, 80% to 90% seen once; the top ten hold over 2%. This CDR3 region has 16 residues. CDR1 and CDR2 from the germline V gene are MDHEN and SYDVKM. Trimming stripped 2 bases from V and 7 bases from J, with 18 bases between. This clone occurred a few times. Clinical histories supplied by participants themselves formed the basis of cohort assignment.

V usage is TRBV28 and J usage is TRBJ1-5; D perhaps matches TRBD1 (5 bases). This clonotype originated in a man younger than 45 who had recovered from COVID-19. Material: PBMCs or T cells enriched from blood (not recorded which). CDR3 DNA: TGTGCCAGCAGTTTACCCCCGGGGGGGGTAGGGCAGCCCCAGCATTTT. Translation gives CASSLPPGGVGQPQHF.